The T cell receptor beta chain described here comes from a study of blood T cell repertoires in COVID-19. Overall study: Sites in the United States, Italy and Spain provided acute and convalescent COVID-19 samples.

The length of the CDR3 is 16 residues. From germline, CDR1 is SGHRS and CDR2 YFSETQ. The V gene end was trimmed by 6 bases and the J gene end by 7 bases; junction bases not matched to a gene: 15. Sequenced by immunoSEQ multiplex PCR; TCRdb stores in-frame clones only, minus some. The sample consists of approximately 89,000 clones, around 75% of them appearing once. Input material: peripheral blood. The clonotype comes from a man between 65 and 85 years old with acute or convalescent COVID-19. The chain uses TRBV5-1 and TRBJ1-2, with 10 positions matching TRBD1. The CDR3 DNA sequence: TGCGCCAGCACCATTGGATCCGGGACAGGGGTGGGTGGCTACACCTTC. Its protein product is CASTIGSGTGVGGYTF. The full variable domain, completed using reference TRBV5-1 and TRBJ1-2, is KAGVTQTPRYLIKTRGQQVTLSCSPISGHRSVSWYQQTPGQGLQFLFEYFSETQRNKGNFPGRFSGRQFSNSRSEMNVSTLELGDSALYLCASTIGSGTGVGGYTFGSGTRLTVV.